The rows below give T cell receptor beta chains drawn from one sample of a study of PD-L1 blockade in urothelial cancer. Using immunoSEQ multiplex PCR, the repertoire was profiled, and TCRdb retains in-frame clones only, with some absent. Of tens of thousands of clones listed, around 81% are singletons. The sample consisted of PBMCs, taken around atezolizumab (anti-PD-L1) treatment. The receptor source for this set is an older man with urothelial cancer. The CDR3 runs from the conserved cysteine through the conserved F or W. A D gene is named only where the DNA matches it firmly. Size is omitted from some rows. Given values are once, few, many or a class for expanded clones.

>TRBJ2-1|14|TRBD2|TRBV9|once
CASSVSGRIYEQFF
TGTGCCAGCAGCGTTAGCGGGAGAATTTATGAGCAGTTCTTC
>TRBJ2-3|13|TRBD2|TRBV10-1|NA
CASSLSRGDTQYF
TGCGCCAGCAGTCTTTCGCGGGGGGATACGCAGTATTTT
>TRBJ1-1|14|NA|TRBV5-1|NA
CASSLDPGNTEAFF
TGCGCCAGCAGCTTGGACCCCGGGAACACTGAAGCTTTCTTT
>TRBJ2-2|17|NA|TRBV5-6|once
CASSLGLQGIMGGELFF
TGTGCCAGCAGCTTGGGACTTCAGGGGATCATGGGCGGGGAGCTGTTTTTT
>TRBJ1-4|16|NA|TRBV5-4|NA
CASSHIAGGMEEKLFF
TGTGCCAGCAGCCATATCGCGGGAGGGATGGAAGAAAAACTGTTTTTT
>TRBJ2-2|15|TRBD2|TRBV2|few
CASSLDSGGGGELFF
TGTGCCAGCAGCCTCGACTCCGGGGGGGGCGGGGAGCTGTTTTTT
>TRBJ2-3|18|TRBD2|TRBV27|NA
CASSFGGGTSGGADTQYF
TGTGCCAGCAGTTTTGGGGGCGGGACTAGCGGGGGGGCGGATACGCAGTATTTT
>TRBJ2-7|16|TRBD2|TRBV13|NA
CASSLAPSGSKYEQYF
TGTGCCAGCAGCTTGGCCCCTAGCGGGAGTAAGTACGAGCAGTACTTC
>TRBJ2-1|15|TRBD1|TRBV7-2|NA
CASSPPDREFNEQFF
TGTGCCAGCAGCCCGCCGGACAGGGAATTCAATGAGCAGTTCTTC
>TRBJ1-1|13|NA|TRBV5-6|few
CASSLVSYAEAFF
TGTGCCAGCAGCCTCGTAAGCTATGCTGAAGCTTTCTTT
>TRBJ2-7|13|TRBD1|TRBV6-5|NA
CASSSGTGYEQYF
TGTGCCAGCAGTTCCGGGACAGGCTACGAGCAGTACTTC
>TRBJ1-2|16|TRBD1|TRBV6-5|NA
CASSYSKYRGLRGYTF
TGTGCCAGCAGTTACTCGAAGTATAGGGGGCTGCGGGGCTACACCTTC
>TRBJ2-1|17|NA|TRBV7-8|NA
CASSLAVDRSSYNEQFF
TGTGCCAGCAGCTTAGCCGTCGACAGGAGCTCCTACAATGAGCAGTTCTTC
>TRBJ2-7|14|TRBD1|TRBV14|NA
CASSPGQGEGEQYF
TGTGCCAGCAGCCCCGGACAGGGGGAGGGAGAGCAGTACTTC
>TRBJ2-7|12|NA|TRBV2|few
CASTREAYEQYF
TGTGCCAGCACCCGAGAGGCCTACGAGCAGTACTTC
>TRBJ2-3|13|NA|TRBV19|once
CASSDSRADTQYF
TGTGCCAGTAGTGATAGCCGGGCAGATACGCAGTATTTT
>TRBJ2-3|15|NA|TRBV27|NA
CASSLSSGYTDTQYF
TGTGCCAGCAGTTTATCGTCCGGGTACACAGATACGCAGTATTTT
>TRBJ2-1|18|TRBD2|TRBV4-1|NA
CASSQARTSGSTWNEQFF
TGCGCCAGCAGCCAAGCTCGGACTAGCGGAAGTACATGGAATGAGCAGTTCTTC
>TRBJ1-5|18|TRBD1|TRBV19|NA
CASSIPPTGVYSNQPQHF
TGTGCCAGTAGTATTCCGCCAACAGGGGTCTATAGCAATCAGCCCCAGCATTTT
>TRBJ2-1|17|TRBD2|TRBV4-2|few
CASSQALSLAGGNEQFF
TGTGCCAGCAGCCAAGCCCTCTCGCTAGCGGGTGGAAATGAGCAGTTCTTC
>TRBJ1-1|13|NA|TRBV28|NA
CAISRGLNTEAFF
TGTGCCATATCCCGAGGGCTCAACACTGAAGCTTTCTTT
>TRBJ2-1|13|NA|TRBV27|NA
CASHRGSHNEQFF
TGTGCCAGCCACCGGGGTAGCCACAATGAGCAGTTCTTC
>TRBJ1-6|14|NA|TRBV7-9|NA
CASSNRELNSPLHF
TGTGCCAGCAGCAATCGGGAGCTTAATTCACCCCTCCACTTT
>TRBJ1-1|15|NA|TRBV5-4|NA
CASSAGGVINAEAFF
TGTGCCAGCAGCGCGGGCGGGGTAATTAACGCTGAAGCTTTCTTT
>TRBJ2-4|15|NA|TRBV11-1|NA
CASSLTEGWGNIQYF
TGTGCCAGCAGCTTAACGGAGGGGTGGGGAAACATTCAGTACTTC
>TRBJ2-7|12|NA|TRBV11-3|once
CASSFRRGEQYF
TGTGCCAGCAGCTTCAGGCGGGGCGAGCAGTACTTC
>TRBJ1-1|14|NA|TRBV4-2|NA
CASSRQVEFPEAFF
TGTGCCAGCAGCCGACAGGTTGAGTTTCCTGAAGCTTTCTTT
>TRBJ2-3|14|TRBD1|TRBV6-1|NA
CASSVDRARDTQYF
TGTGCCAGCAGTGTGGACAGGGCTAGGGATACGCAGTATTTT
>TRBJ2-3|17|TRBD2|TRBV5-5|NA
CASILRLAGSLGDTQYF
TGTGCCAGCATCTTAAGACTAGCGGGATCCCTCGGAGATACGCAGTATTTT
>TRBJ2-3|16|NA|TRBV9|NA
CASSVDQGGGTDTQYF
TGTGCCAGCAGCGTAGATCAGGGGGGTGGCACAGATACGCAGTATTTT
>TRBJ1-1|16|NA|TRBV4-1|NA
CASSQDRAGSGTEAFF
TGCGCCAGCAGCCAAGATCGTGCGGGCTCCGGGACTGAAGCTTTCTTT
>TRBJ2-7|13|NA|TRBV7-8|NA
CASSIGQRYEQYF
TGTGCCAGCAGCATAGGACAGCGCTACGAGCAGTACTTC
>TRBJ2-3|15|NA|TRBV19|NA
CASSISDTSTDTQYF
TGTGCCAGTAGTATATCTGACACTAGCACAGATACGCAGTATTTT
>TRBJ1-2|16|NA|TRBV4-2|NA
CASSQDFGGPSYGYTF
TGTGCCAGCAGCCAAGACTTTGGAGGGCCGTCCTATGGCTACACCTTC
>TRBJ2-5|13|NA|TRBV2|NA
CASSVRNGETQYF
TGTGCCAGCAGTGTCCGTAACGGGGAGACCCAGTACTTC
>TRBJ2-5|14|NA|TRBV7-2|NA
CASSPTLGQETQYF
TGTGCCAGCAGCCCCACACTAGGGCAAGAGACCCAGTACTTC
>TRBJ2-1|13|NA|TRBV7-8|once
CASSLVSDNEQFF
TGTGCCAGCAGCTTAGTTAGCGACAATGAGCAGTTCTTC
>TRBJ2-7|11|NA|TRBV20-1|NA
CSARLGIEQYF
TGCAGTGCTAGACTAGGAATAGAGCAGTACTTC
>TRBJ2-5|14|NA|TRBV7-3|NA
CASSIQGSEETQYF
TGTGCCAGCAGCATCCAGGGTTCTGAAGAGACCCAGTACTTC
>TRBJ1-6|15|TRBD1|TRBV5-4|NA
CASSLGQGAHSPLHF
TGTGCCAGCAGCTTGGGACAGGGGGCGCATTCACCCCTCCACTTT
>TRBJ2-7|15|NA|TRBV29-1|few
CSVEIDRKEPYEQYF
TGCAGCGTTGAGATAGACAGAAAGGAGCCCTACGAGCAGTACTTC
>TRBJ1-3|17|NA|TRBV5-4|NA
CASSPTGGRDSGNTIYF
TGTGCCAGCAGCCCGACCGGGGGTAGGGACTCTGGAAACACCATATATTTT
>TRBJ1-5|17|TRBD1|TRBV27|NA
CASSLRWTGESNQPQHF
TGTGCCAGCAGTTTAAGGTGGACAGGGGAGAGCAATCAGCCCCAGCATTTT